The rows below give T cell receptor beta chains drawn from one sample of a study of Graves' ophthalmopathy and Graves' hyperthyroidism. TCRdb reanalysed the multiplex PCR reads using MiXCR and keeps one entry per CDR3 protein. The table has more than 300,000 distinct CDR3 sequences, 15% seen once. The sequenced sample consisted of peripheral blood. All receptors derive from a young woman with stable Graves' hyperthyroidism. The CDR3 runs from the conserved cysteine through the conserved F or W. The D gene is left open where the match is weak. Clone size is not always given. Where it is, it says once, few, many or a class for expanded clones.

j_call v_call d_call clone_size cdr3_nt cdr3_aa
TRBJ1-1 TRBV19 - many TGTGCCAGTAGCATATCCTCTATAGGAGGGTTCGGCGGCACTGAAGCTTTCTTT CASSISSIGGFGGTEAFF
TRBJ2-2 TRBV15 - many TGTGCCACCAGCCTAGCCGGGGAGCTGTTTTTT CATSLAGELFF
TRBJ2-7 TRBV15 TRBD1 many TGTGCCACCAGTCCCGGGACAGGTTCCTACGAGCAGTACTTC CATSPGTGSYEQYF
TRBJ2-2 TRBV6-1 - - TGTGCCAGCAGTGAACAGGCCGACACCGGGGAGCTGTTTTTT CASSEQADTGELFF
TRBJ1-5 TRBV6-2/TRBV6-3 - many TGTGCCAGCAGCCACCCTCAGGGGAATCAGCCCCAGCATTTT CASSHPQGNQPQHF
TRBJ2-5 TRBV27 - many TGTGCCAGCAGTCCAGACCTGGGAGAGACCCAGTACTTC CASSPDLGETQYF
TRBJ1-2 TRBV24-1 - many TGTGCCACCAGTGATTCCTTGACAGCCTATGGCTACACCTTC CATSDSLTAYGYTF
TRBJ1-5 TRBV6-1 - many TGTGCCAGCACTAACGTCGGGCCCCAGCATTTT CASTNVGPQHF
TRBJ2-5 TRBV12-3/TRBV12-4 TRBD2 many TGTGCCAGCAGTCCCGTCGGCGGGGGGGCCGGGGTATCTGAGACCCAGTACTTC CASSPVGGGAGVSETQYF
TRBJ1-5 TRBV25-1 TRBD1 many TGTGCCAGCACCGGGACAGGGAGTGGGGGCAATCAGCCCCAGCATTTT CASTGTGSGGNQPQHF
TRBJ2-5 TRBV5-1 - many TGCGCCAGCAGCCCCACGCGGGGAACGCAAGAGACCCAGTACTTC CASSPTRGTQETQYF
TRBJ1-2 TRBV2 TRBD1 many TGTGCCAGCAGTGCCCTGACAGGGAGAGGTGGCTACACCTTC CASSALTGRGGYTF
TRBJ1-1 TRBV6-1 - many TGTGCCAGCAGTCGGGGACCGATGAACACTGAAGCTTTCTTT CASSRGPMNTEAFF
TRBJ1-5 TRBV6-1 TRBD1 - TGTGCCAGCAGTGAGGGGACAGGGGTTGGCAATCAGCCCCAGCATTTT CASSEGTGVGNQPQHF
TRBJ1-6 TRBV6-1 - many TGTGCCAGCAGTGAATCGGGGAAGGATTCACCCCTCCACTTT CASSESGKDSPLHF
TRBJ1-1 TRBV3-1 - few TGTGCCAGCAGCCAAGAGGGGGGGTTTCAAGCTTTCTTT CASSQEGGFQAFF
TRBJ1-2 TRBV11-2 - many TGTGCCAGCAGCTCCCCCCCCCCGGACAGTCCTCCACTCTATGGCTACACCTTC CASSSPPPDSPPLYGYTF
TRBJ1-2 TRBV6-1 - many TGTGCCAGCAGACAGCTTCACTATGGCTACACCTTC CASRQLHYGYTF
TRBJ2-2 TRBV11-1 - many TGTGCCAGCAGCTTAACAGGGCCCACCGGGGAGCTGTTTTTT CASSLTGPTGELFF
TRBJ1-5 TRBV20-1 - many TGCAGTGCTAGTGACGTACGTAGCAATCAGCCCCAGCATTTT CSASDVRSNQPQHF
TRBJ1-2 TRBV11-2 - many TGTGCCAGCAGCCCACCCTTGGAGGGGCAGGGCTCCTATGGCTACACCTTC CASSPPLEGQGSYGYTF
TRBJ2-4 TRBV24-1 - many TGTGCCACCAGTGATACTCTGACAGCTACCTGGAGCTTC CATSDTLTATWSF
TRBJ1-3 TRBV20-1 - many TGCAGTGCTAGATCGCACATCTCTGGAAACACCATATATTTT CSARSHISGNTIYF
TRBJ1-6 TRBV9 - many TGTGCCAGCAGCGGAGGGGCGGGGGGTAATTCACCCCTCCACTTT CASSGGAGGNSPLHF
TRBJ1-6 TRBV11-3 - few TGTGCCAGCAGCTTACCCGGCTCCAATAATTCACCCCTCCACTTT CASSLPGSNNSPLHF